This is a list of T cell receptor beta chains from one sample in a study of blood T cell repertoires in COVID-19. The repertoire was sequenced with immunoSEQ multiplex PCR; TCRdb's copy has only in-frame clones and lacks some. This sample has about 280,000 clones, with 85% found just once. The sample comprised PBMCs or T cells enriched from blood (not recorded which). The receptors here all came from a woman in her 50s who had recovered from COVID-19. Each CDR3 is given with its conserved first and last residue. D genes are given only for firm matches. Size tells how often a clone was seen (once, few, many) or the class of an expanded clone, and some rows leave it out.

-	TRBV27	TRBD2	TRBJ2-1	TGTGCCAGCACTCTAGCGGGGGGGCTCGGTGAGCAGTTCTTC	CASTLAGGLGEQFF
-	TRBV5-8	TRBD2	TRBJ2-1	TGTGCCAGCAGCCCGGGACTAGCGGGATACAATGAGCAGTTCTTC	CASSPGLAGYNEQFF
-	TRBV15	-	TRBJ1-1	TGTGCCACCAGCAGAGAACTCCAGAGGACTGAAGCTTTCTTT	CATSRELQRTEAFF
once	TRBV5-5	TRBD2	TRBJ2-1	TGTGCCAGCAGCTTGAGAGCTAGCGGGAGAGATGAGCAGTTCTTC	CASSLRASGRDEQFF
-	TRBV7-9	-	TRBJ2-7	TGTGCCAGCAGCATCAGGGGGGTCGAGCAGTACTTC	CASSIRGVEQYF
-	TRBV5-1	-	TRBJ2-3	TGCGCCAGCAGCTTGGCCACTACAACAGATACGCAGTATTTT	CASSLATTTDTQYF
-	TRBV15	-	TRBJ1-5	TGTGCCACCAGCAGACAAGCAGGGTTGGCCAATCAGCCCCAGCATTTT	CATSRQAGLANQPQHF
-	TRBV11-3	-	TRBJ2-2	TGTGCCAGCAGCTCCCCTGTGGGGGGACCGGCCGGGGAGCTGTTTTTT	CASSSPVGGPAGELFF
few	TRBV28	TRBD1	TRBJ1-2	TGTGCCAGCAGTAGATCCGGGACAGGGGGCCGAGGCTACACCTTC	CASSRSGTGGRGYTF
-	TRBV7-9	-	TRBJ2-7	TGTGCCAGCAGACAAAGCGGCAGTGCGCCATACGAGCAGTACTTC	CASRQSGSAPYEQYF
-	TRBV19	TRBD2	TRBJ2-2	TGTGCCAGTAGGAAACTAGCGGGGGGGTCCGAGACCGGGGAGCTGTTTTTT	CASRKLAGGSETGELFF
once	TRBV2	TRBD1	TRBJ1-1	TGTGCCAGCCCACGGACAGGGGAAGCTTTCTTT	CASPRTGEAFF
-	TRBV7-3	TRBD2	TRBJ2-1	TGTGCCAGCAGCAGCCTGCGGGGGGGCCCGGGTGAGCAGTTCTTC	CASSSLRGGPGEQFF
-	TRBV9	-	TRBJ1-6	TGTGCCAGCAGCGTAGGGACAGTAGATAATTCACCCCTCCACTTT	CASSVGTVDNSPLHF
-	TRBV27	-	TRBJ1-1	TGTGCCAGCAGTTTATACCTAAACACTGAAGCTTTCTTT	CASSLYLNTEAFF
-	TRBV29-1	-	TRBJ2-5	TGCAGCGTACTAGGGGAGGCGGAGACCCTCCAAGAGACCCAGTACTTC	CSVLGEAETLQETQYF
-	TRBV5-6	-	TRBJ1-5	TGTGCCAGCAGCTACCACAGGGTCAATCAGCCCCAGCATTTT	CASSYHRVNQPQHF
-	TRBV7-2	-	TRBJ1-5	TGTGCCAGCAGCGGCAGGGTTGAACAGCCCCAGCATTTT	CASSGRVEQPQHF
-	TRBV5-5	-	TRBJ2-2	TGTGCCAGCAGCCCGAGAGGGGGGGGGCTAAGCACCGGGGAGCTGTTTTTT	CASSPRGGGLSTGELFF
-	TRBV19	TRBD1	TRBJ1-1	TGTGCCAGCGTATTACAGGGGATGAACACTGAAGCTTTCTTT	CASVLQGMNTEAFF
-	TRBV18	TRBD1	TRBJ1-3	TGTGCCAGCTCATCCTGGACAGGGGCGATTTCTGGAAACACCATATATTTT	CASSSWTGAISGNTIYF
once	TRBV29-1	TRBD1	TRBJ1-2	TGCAGCGTTTGGACAGGGGGCTACACCTTC	CSVWTGGYTF
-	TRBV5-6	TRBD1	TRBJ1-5	TGTGCCAGCAGCTTGGGAGACAGGGACAATCAGCCCCAGCATTTT	CASSLGDRDNQPQHF
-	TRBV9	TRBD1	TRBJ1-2	TGTGCCAGCAGCGCTGGGACAGGGGTATATGGCTACACCTTC	CASSAGTGVYGYTF